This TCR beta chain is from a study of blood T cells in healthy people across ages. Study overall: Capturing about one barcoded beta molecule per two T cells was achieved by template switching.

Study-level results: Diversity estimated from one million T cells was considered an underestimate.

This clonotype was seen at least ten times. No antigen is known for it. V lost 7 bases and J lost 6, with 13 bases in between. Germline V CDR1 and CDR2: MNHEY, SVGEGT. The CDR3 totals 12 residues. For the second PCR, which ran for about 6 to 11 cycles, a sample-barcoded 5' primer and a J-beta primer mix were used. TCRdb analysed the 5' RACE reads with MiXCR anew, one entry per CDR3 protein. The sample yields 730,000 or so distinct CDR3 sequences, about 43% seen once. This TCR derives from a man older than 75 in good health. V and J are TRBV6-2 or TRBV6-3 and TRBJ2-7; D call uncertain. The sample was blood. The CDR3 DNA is TGTGCCAGCAATAATGCCGGCCGCGAGCAGTACTTC. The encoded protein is CASNNAGREQYF.